This TCR beta chain was identified during a study of cytomegalovirus exposure and HLA in healthy donors. Per the germline V gene, CDR1 is SNHLY and CDR2 is FYNNEI. The CDR3 runs 16 residues. V lost 3 bases to trimming and J lost 2 bases; unmatched junction nucleotides: 3. The PCR made use of 60 Vbeta and 13 Jbeta primers. The protocol was immunoSEQ multiplex PCR, while the TCRdb copy is restricted to in-frame clones and leaves out a portion. The sample consists of approximately 150,000 clones, approximately 78% of them appearing once. This receptor was taken from a woman aged 25 to 39 in good health and CMV-seropositive. The chain couples TRBV2 to TRBJ2-1; 11 bases are shared with TRBD2. The sample taken for sequencing was PBMCs. CDR3 bases: TGTGCCAGCAGTGATACTAGCGGGGGTCCCTACAATGAGCAGTTCTTC. Translation gives CASSDTSGGPYNEQFF.